What follows are 12 T cell receptor beta chains derived from one specimen sequenced in a study of shared clonotypes between healthy human individuals. Measured with immunoSEQ multiplex PCR; TCRdb has only the in-frame clones, and not every one. The top ten hold roughly 0.45% of the sample, which has over 1.5 million clones, 95% to 99% seen once. The sample consisted of naive CD4+ T cells sorted from blood. Subset given: CD45RA+ positively selected. These receptors were taken from a man between 25 and 39 years old in good health.

This rearrangement joins TRBV30 to TRBJ2-2; D not resolved. The CDR3 sequence is 16 residues long. Trimming pared 0 bases from V and 4 bases from J, leaving 15 bases between. The germline V gene encodes CDR1 GTSNPN and CDR2 SVGIG (reference sequence). This chain's CDR3 is CAWSVLSPFSTGELFF. CDR3 nucleotides: TGTGCCTGGAGTGTACTGAGTCCTTTTAGCACCGGGGAGCTGTTTTTT.

For this clone: An end of the junction differs from the germline gene, which may be a read error. This sequence joins TRBV5-3 and TRBJ2-5; 11 bases map to TRBD2. TRBV5-3 has ORF status, its function being uncertain. This CDR3 has 15 residues. CDR3 sequence: CASSLGLADQETQYF. CDR3 nucleotide sequence: TGTGCCAGCAGCTTGGGACTAGCGGACCAAGAGACCCAGTACTTC.

In the case of this clone: Compared with germline, one end of the junction differs, possibly owing to a read error. Other DNA sequences within the sample encode an identical CDR3. The rearrangement links TRBV5-6 to TRBJ2-1; D is undetermined. Germline V gene lookup returns CDR1 SGHDT and CDR2 YYEEEE. The CDR3 runs to 11 residues. This CDR3 is CASSSYNEQFF. Here the CDR3 DNA reads TGTGCCAGTAGCTCCTACAATGAGCAGTTCTTC.

CDR3 amino acids: CASRGPGLKPYEQYF. The CDR3 DNA follows: TGCGCCAGCAGAGGCCCGGGACTCAAACCCTACGAGCAGTACTTC. The chain links TRBV10-2 to TRBJ2-7; possibly TRBD2 for D (6 bases). The germline CDR1 and CDR2 sequences are WSHSY and SAAADI. Between the trimmed V and J ends, which lost 6 bases and 2 bases, there was a span of 17 bases. This CDR3 is built from 15 residues.

The rearrangement links TRBV10-3 to TRBJ2-1; 15 bases align to TRBD2. The CDR3 has 15 residues. Germline CDR1 is ENHRY and CDR2 is SYGVKD. V lost 0 bases, J lost 9 bases, and 0 bases stayed unmatched. Written as DNA, the CDR3 is TGTGCCATCAGTGAGTCGGGACTAGCGGGAGGTGAGCAGTTCTTC. This codes for CAISESGLAGGEQFF.

Note on this clone: At one of its ends the junction is not consistent with the germline gene, which may arise from a read error. The chain employs TRBV7-7 and TRBJ2-5; TRBD1 is a possible D gene (5 bases). CDR1 and CDR2 from the germline V gene are SSHAT and FNYEAQ (reference sequence). The CDR3 totals 15 residues. CDR3 in amino acids: CASRKGPRAQETQYF. For the CDR3, the DNA is TGTGCTAGCAGAAAGGGGCCCCGGGCGCAAGAGACCCAGTACTTC. Filled out from reference TRBV7-7 and TRBJ2-5, the complete variable domain reads GAGVSQSPRYKVTKRGQDVTLRCDPISSHATLYWYQQALGQGPEFLTYFNYEAQPDKSGLPSDRFSAERPEGSISTLTIQRTEQRDSAMYRCASRKGPRAQETQYFGPGTRLLVL.

The genes are TRBV29-1 and TRBJ2-1; 12 positions match TRBD2. The CDR3 loop spans 15 amino acids. The germline V gene has CDR1 SQVTM and CDR2 ANQGSEA. The V gene end was trimmed by 1 base and the J gene end by 7 bases; junction bases not matched to a gene: 5. The CDR3 sequence is CSVEGVLAGGNEQFF. Written as DNA, the CDR3 is TGCAGCGTTGAAGGAGTACTAGCGGGAGGAAATGAGCAGTTCTTC.

The chain recombines TRBV10-3 with TRBJ2-7, with TRBD2 identical over 7 bases. V dropped 9 bases and J dropped 0; count of bases not matched to a gene: 11. Per the germline V gene, CDR1 is ENHRY and CDR2 is SYGVKD. CDR3 length: 15 amino acids. The CDR3 is CAIREGAASSYEQYF. The CDR3, as DNA: TGTGCCATTAGGGAGGGTGCGGCCAGCTCCTACGAGCAGTACTTC.

V usage is TRBV5-1 and J usage is TRBJ2-3; TRBD2 aligns across 8 bases. CDR1 SGHRS and CDR2 YFSETQ come from the germline V gene. J was trimmed by 6 bases and V by 3 bases; bases with no gene match: 12. The CDR3 is made up of 16 amino acids. Here the CDR3 reads CASSWALAGGSDTQYF. CDR3 nucleotide sequence: TGCGCCAGCAGCTGGGCGTTGGCGGGAGGTTCTGATACGCAGTATTTT.

The rearrangement links TRBV2 to TRBJ1-1; 7 bases match TRBD1. The germline V gene has CDR1 SNHLY and CDR2 FYNNEI. This CDR3 spans 14 amino acids. Trimming removed 4 bases from V and 4 bases from J; junction bases left unmatched: 6. CDR3 sequence: CASSAEGAITEAFF. DNA of the CDR3: TGTGCCAGCAGTGCTGAGGGGGCAATCACTGAAGCTTTCTTT.

The chain recombines TRBV7-2 with TRBJ1-5; D not certain. There are 15 residues in the CDR3. The V and J ends lost 1 base and 3 bases respectively, with 10 bases between them. Germline CDR1 and CDR2: SGHTA and FQGNSA. The CDR3 DNA follows: TGTGCCAGCAGCTTAGTCGGCGGAACCAATCAGCCCCAGCATTTT. Translation gives CASSLVGGTNQPQHF.

The chain links TRBV30 to TRBJ2-3; TRBD2 matches at 8 bases. Germline V gene data show CDR1 as GTSNPN and CDR2 as SVGIG (reference sequence). The CDR3 runs 13 residues. Unmatched junction bases numbered 2, after V lost 2 bases and J lost 4 bases. CDR3 amino acids: CAWSSTSADTQYF. CDR3 DNA sequence: TGTGCCTGGAGTTCGACTAGCGCAGATACGCAGTATTTT.